A selection of T cell receptor beta chains follows, all from one sample in a study of blood T cell repertoires in COVID-19. Clones were read by immunoSEQ multiplex PCR, and TCRdb kept only the in-frame ones, dropping some. Of 60,000 to 70,000 clones listed, over 75% are singletons. Source material: peripheral blood. These receptors all come from a woman aged 55-70 years with COVID-19, enrolled during active disease. Both conserved end residues are part of each CDR3.

J gene,V gene,CDR3 protein
TRBJ1-5,TRBV7-9,CASSSGTGGASSNQPQHF
TRBJ1-1,TRBV3-1/TRBV3-2,CASSQDGMNTEAFF
TRBJ1-3,TRBV7-8,CASSLEGGLNSGNTIYF
TRBJ2-7,TRBV7-9,CASSFHGVEQYF
TRBJ1-1,TRBV7-2,CASSLDRNTEAFF
TRBJ2-7,TRBV7-2,CASSPRDRGRYEQYF
TRBJ1-5,TRBV2,CASSTGTAYQPQHF
TRBJ1-4,TRBV19,CASGDRGFEKLFF
TRBJ1-5,TRBV7-8,CASSPGQGDWYQPQHF
TRBJ1-2,TRBV3-1/TRBV3-2,CASSQDSGIHGYTF
TRBJ1-3,TRBV19,CASRLTASGNTIYF
TRBJ2-3,TRBV11-3,CASSPLLAGGMGTQYF
TRBJ1-5,TRBV2,CASSEAEQMAQHF
TRBJ1-1,TRBV30,CAWNNGNTEAFF
TRBJ2-7,TRBV7-8,CASSFSGTSYEQYF
TRBJ1-1,TRBV11-2,CASTSRVGFEAFF
TRBJ1-2,TRBV2,CASKTPNYGYTF
TRBJ2-5,TRBV4-1,CASSRIGLAGVGRQETQYF
TRBJ2-7,TRBV3-1/TRBV3-2,CASSHTSGAYEQYF
TRBJ2-1,TRBV4-2,CASSQDPGTKYNEQFF
TRBJ2-3,TRBV25-1,CASSEEGLQADTQYF
TRBJ1-5,TRBV30,CAWGRDRGFQPQHF